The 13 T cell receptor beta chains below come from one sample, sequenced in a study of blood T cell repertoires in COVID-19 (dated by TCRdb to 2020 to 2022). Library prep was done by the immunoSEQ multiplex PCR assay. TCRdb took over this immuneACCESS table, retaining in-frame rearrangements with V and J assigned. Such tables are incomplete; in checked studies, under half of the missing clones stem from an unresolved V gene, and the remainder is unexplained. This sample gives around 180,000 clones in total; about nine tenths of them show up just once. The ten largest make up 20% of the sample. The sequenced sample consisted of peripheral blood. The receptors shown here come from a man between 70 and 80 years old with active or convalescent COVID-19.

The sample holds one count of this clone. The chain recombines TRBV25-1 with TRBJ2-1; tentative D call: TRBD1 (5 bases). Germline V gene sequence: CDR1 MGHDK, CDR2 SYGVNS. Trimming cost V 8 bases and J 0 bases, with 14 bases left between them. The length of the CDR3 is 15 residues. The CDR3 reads CASRTRQSSYNEQFF. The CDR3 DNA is TGTGCCAGCCGGACCCGACAGAGCTCCTACAATGAGCAGTTCTTC.

CDR3 protein: CASSWSTIGYTF. CDR3 coding DNA: TGTGCCAGCAGTTGGAGCACTATCGGCTACACCTTC. The rearrangement joins TRBV6-2 or TRBV6-3 to TRBJ1-2; no reliable D call. The germline gives CDR1 MNHEY, CDR2 SVGEGT. CDR3 length: 12 residues. V was cut by 4 bases and J by 8 bases, with 11 bases left in between.

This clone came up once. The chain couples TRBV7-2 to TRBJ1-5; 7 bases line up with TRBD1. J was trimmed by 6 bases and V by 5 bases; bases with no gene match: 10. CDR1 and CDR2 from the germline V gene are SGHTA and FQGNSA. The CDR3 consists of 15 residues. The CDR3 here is CASSPRQGSGQPQHF. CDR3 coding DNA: TGTGCCAGCAGCCCCAGACAGGGATCGGGTCAGCCCCAGCATTTT.

The chain's CDR3 is CASSYNLAGTGDTQYF. The CDR3 region has the DNA TGTGCCAGCAGTTACAATCTAGCGGGTACTGGGGATACGCAGTATTTT. The gene calls are TRBV6-5 and TRBJ2-3; 8 positions agree with TRBD2. V shed 2 bases, J shed 6 bases, and the junction held 10 bases outside the gene matches. Germline lookup yields CDR1 MNHEY and CDR2 SVGAGI. The CDR3 has 16 residues.

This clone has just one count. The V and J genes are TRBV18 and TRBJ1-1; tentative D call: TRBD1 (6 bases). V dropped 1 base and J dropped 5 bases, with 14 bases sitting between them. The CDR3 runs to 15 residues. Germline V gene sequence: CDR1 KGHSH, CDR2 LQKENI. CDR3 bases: TGTGCCAGCTCACCACGCTCCAACCAGGGGACTGAAGCTTTCTTT. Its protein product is CASSPRSNQGTEAFF.

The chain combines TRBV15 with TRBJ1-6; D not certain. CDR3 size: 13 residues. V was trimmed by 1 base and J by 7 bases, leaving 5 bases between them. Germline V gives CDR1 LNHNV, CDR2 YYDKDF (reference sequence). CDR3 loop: CATSRVPNSPLHF. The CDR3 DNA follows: TGTGCCACCAGCAGAGTCCCGAATTCACCCCTCCACTTT.

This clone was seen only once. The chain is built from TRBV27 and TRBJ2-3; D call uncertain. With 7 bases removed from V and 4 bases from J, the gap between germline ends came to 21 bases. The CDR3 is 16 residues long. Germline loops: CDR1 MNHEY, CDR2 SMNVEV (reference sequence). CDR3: CASTGAVVGVPDTQYF. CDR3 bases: TGTGCCAGCACCGGAGCAGTAGTTGGCGTTCCAGATACGCAGTATTTT.

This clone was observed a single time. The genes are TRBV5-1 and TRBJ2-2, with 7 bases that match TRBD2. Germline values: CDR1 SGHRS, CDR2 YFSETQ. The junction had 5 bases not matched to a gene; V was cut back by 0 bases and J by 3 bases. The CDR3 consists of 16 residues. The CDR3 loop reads CASSLAGGADTGELFF. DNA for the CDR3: TGCGCCAGCAGCTTGGCGGGAGGAGCAGACACCGGGGAGCTGTTTTTT.

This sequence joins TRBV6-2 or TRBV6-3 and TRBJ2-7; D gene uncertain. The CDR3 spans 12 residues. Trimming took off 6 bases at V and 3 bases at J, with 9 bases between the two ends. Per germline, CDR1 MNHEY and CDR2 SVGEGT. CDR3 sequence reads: CASSISGYEQYF. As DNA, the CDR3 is TGTGCCAGCAGCATTTCGGGCTACGAGCAGTACTTC.

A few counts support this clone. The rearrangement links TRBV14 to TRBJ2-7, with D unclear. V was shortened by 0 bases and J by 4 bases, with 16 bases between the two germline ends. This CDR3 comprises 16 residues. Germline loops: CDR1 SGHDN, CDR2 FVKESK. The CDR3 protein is CASSQDRVFRLYEQYF. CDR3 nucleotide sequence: TGTGCCAGCAGCCAAGATAGAGTTTTTCGACTTTACGAGCAGTACTTC.

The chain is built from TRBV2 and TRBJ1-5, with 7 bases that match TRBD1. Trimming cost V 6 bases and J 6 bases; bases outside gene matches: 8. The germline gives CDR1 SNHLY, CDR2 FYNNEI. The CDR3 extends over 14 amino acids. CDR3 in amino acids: CASSALTGTQPQHF. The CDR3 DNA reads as TGTGCCAGCAGCGCCTTGACAGGGACTCAGCCCCAGCATTTT.

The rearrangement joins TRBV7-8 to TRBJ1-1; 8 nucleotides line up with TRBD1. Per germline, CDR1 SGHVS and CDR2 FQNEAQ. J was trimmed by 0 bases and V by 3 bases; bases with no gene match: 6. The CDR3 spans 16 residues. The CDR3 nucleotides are TGTGCCAGCAGCTTCCGAGACAGGGGATTGAACACTGAAGCTTTCTTT. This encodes CASSFRDRGLNTEAFF.

The CDR3 spells CATMNRGYNYGYTF. For the CDR3, the DNA is TGTGCCACCATGAACAGGGGTTATAACTATGGCTACACCTTC. The J gene is TRBJ1-2, the V gene TRBV5-4; 7 bases map to TRBD1. After removal of 9 bases from V and 1 base from J, the junction contained 9 bases not matched to a gene. The CDR3 runs 14 residues. Per germline, CDR1 SGHNT and CDR2 YYREEE (reference sequence).